This TCR beta chain was retrieved from a study of graft-versus-host responses after intestinal transplantation. Study context: Grafts that recipients had were multivisceral, liver-intestinal, or isolated intestinal transplants. General observations from the study: After transplant, early declines in HvG clones were associated with peak levels of circulating GvH clones. The recipient marrow held GvH clones, and some of them showed up first in ileum or blood.

Generated by immunoSEQ multiplex PCR, the TCRdb table keeps only in-frame clones and is missing some. The sample yields tens of thousands of clones, roughly 91% seen once. Comment on this clone: Its antigen is as yet unknown.

This clonotype was obtained from a human donor who received an intestinal transplant. The sample consisted of unstimulated CD4+ T cells sorted from spleen or lymph node cells, taken before intestinal transplant.

CDR3 sequence (DNA): TGTGCCAGCAGCTTTAGCCAGCACAATGAGCAGTTCTTC. Translated: CASSFSQHNEQFF. This rearrangement joins TRBV7-7 to TRBJ2-1; unclear D gene. This CDR3 is built from 13 residues. Germline-derived CDR1 and CDR2 are SSHAT and FNYEAQ (reference sequence). Trimming took 3 bases from V and 5 from J, leaving 8 bases between them.